Listed here are 19 T cell receptor beta chains from one sample, sequenced in a study of blood T cell repertoires in COVID-19. Assay: immunoSEQ multiplex PCR; the TCRdb copy retains only in-frame clones and omits some. The repertoire has some 60,000 clones, approximately 92% of them found once; the top ten carry 2% to 2.5%. The specimen was peripheral blood. The receptors were sampled from a man between 60 and 75 years old with acute or convalescent COVID-19.

This chain joins TRBV2 and TRBJ2-1, with TRBD2 identical over 8 bases. This CDR3 contains 19 residues. The J segment lost 0 bases and the V segment lost 5 bases, leaving 15 bases of the junction unmatched. CDR1 and CDR2 from the germline V gene are SNHLY and FYNNEI. In DNA form, the CDR3 reads TGTGCCAGCAGTCCTCCGGGACTAGGTTACAGACCCTCCTACAATGAGCAGTTCTTC. It codes for CASSPPGLGYRPSYNEQFF. Combining the CDR3 with reference TRBV2 and TRBJ2-1 gives the whole variable domain EPEVTQTPSHQVTQMGQEVILRCVPISNHLYFYWYRQILGQKVEFLVSFYNNEISEKSEIFDDQFSVERPDGSNFTLKIRSTKLEDSAMYFCASSPPGLGYRPSYNEQFFGPGTRLTVL.

This clone was observed a few times. The gene calls are TRBV7-8 and TRBJ2-3, with 9 positions matching TRBD2. Germline trimming cut 2 bases from V and 1 base from J; bases unmatched to any gene: 7. In germline, CDR1 is SGHVS, CDR2 FQNEAQ. This CDR3 is 17 amino acids long. The CDR3 DNA follows: TGTGCCAGCAGCTTAAAGATGCGGACTAGCGGCACAGATACGCAGTATTTT. The encoded protein is CASSLKMRTSGTDTQYF.

This clone was seen just once. The chain joins TRBV9 to TRBJ1-3; D gene unclear. There are 15 residues in the CDR3. The V end was cut by 0 bases, the J end by 7 bases, with 14 bases between. Per the germline V gene, CDR1 is SGDLS and CDR2 is YYNGEE. CDR3 nucleotides: TGTGCCAGCAGCGTAGGCCTGGCAGGAGGGAACACCATATATTTT. Encoded protein: CASSVGLAGGNTIYF.

This chain joins TRBV7-3 and TRBJ2-3; 7 bases are a match to TRBD2. The CDR3 contains 15 residues. V shed 2 bases, J shed 6 bases, and the junction held 8 bases outside the gene matches. Germline V CDR1 and CDR2: SGHTA, FQGTGA. This CDR3 is CASSLYAGAADTQYF. The CDR3 region has the DNA TGTGCCAGCAGCTTATATGCGGGAGCCGCCGATACGCAGTATTTT.

The rearrangement uses TRBV7-9 and TRBJ1-2; D possibly corresponds to TRBD1 (6 bases). CDR3 size: 14 residues. Germline V gives CDR1 SEHNR, CDR2 FQNEAQ (reference sequence). The V and J ends lost 5 bases and 7 bases respectively, with 17 bases between them. For the CDR3, the DNA is TGTGCCAGCAGCACCCCGGGGGGCGCGGTTGGCTACACCTTC. Residues: CASSTPGGAVGYTF. Filled out from reference TRBV7-9 and TRBJ1-2, the complete variable domain reads DTGVSQNPRHKITKRGQNVTFRCDPISEHNRLYWYRQTLGQGPEFLTYFQNEAQLEKSRLLSDRFSAERPKGSFSTLEIQRTEQGDSAMYLCASSTPGGAVGYTFGSGTRLTVV.

V usage is TRBV5-8 and J usage is TRBJ2-5; no clear D. Looked up from germline, CDR1 is SGHTS and CDR2 is YDEGEE. The CDR3 consists of 15 residues. V was pared by 4 bases and J by 5 bases, with 18 bases between. The DNA for the CDR3 is TGTGCCAGCAGCCCGGCGATCCTCTCGGAGGAGACCCAGTACTTC. Its translation: CASSPAILSEETQYF.

The chain carries TRBV5-1 and TRBJ1-2; weak D call: TRBD1 (5 bases). V was shortened by 6 bases and J by 7 bases, with 16 bases between the two germline ends. The germline V gene encodes CDR1 SGHRS and CDR2 YFSETQ. The CDR3 runs 13 residues. The chain's CDR3 is CASTAGWTSGYTF. CDR3 in DNA: TGCGCCAGCACGGCAGGGTGGACATCTGGCTACACCTTC.

In regard to this clone: The junction departs from germline at one end; a sequencing error may be responsible. The chain carries TRBV7-3 and TRBJ1-6; TRBD1 aligns across 7 bases. The CDR3 is 16 amino acids. Germline V gives CDR1 SGHTA, CDR2 FQGTGA. CDR3 in DNA: TGTGCCAGCAGCTTAAATGCCAGGGGGACAAATTCGCCCCTCCACTTT. This gives the protein CASSLNARGTNSPLHF. Complete variable domain (other parts from reference TRBV7-3 and TRBJ1-6): GAGVSQTPSNKVTEKGKYVELRCDPISGHTALYWYRQSLGQGPEFLIYFQGTGAADDSGLPNDRFFAVRPEGSVSTLKIQRTERGDSAVYLCASSLNARGTNSPLHFGNGTRLTVT.

The chain joins TRBV5-1 to TRBJ1-1; 9 bases match TRBD1. There are 15 residues in the CDR3. The ends lost 3 bases at V and 7 bases at J; junction bases unmatched: 10. Germline CDR1 SGHRS, CDR2 YFSETQ. The CDR3 loop is CASSSVPGQGGEAFF. The CDR3 DNA follows: TGCGCCAGCAGCTCCGTACCGGGACAGGGAGGTGAAGCTTTCTTT.

The chain combines TRBV4-3 with TRBJ1-2; no definite D call. The germline V and J ends were trimmed by 0 bases and 5 bases, with 16 bases remaining between them. The CDR3 is 16 amino acids. Germline assignment: CDR1 LGHNA and CDR2 YSLEER. Here the CDR3 reads CASSQDITPSGYGYTF. As DNA, the CDR3 is TGCGCCAGCAGCCAAGATATAACCCCCTCGGGGTATGGCTACACCTTC.

V and J are TRBV27 and TRBJ1-2; D unclear. CDR1 and CDR2 from the germline V gene are MNHEY and SMNVEV (reference sequence). The CDR3 covers 14 residues. V was shortened by 5 bases and J by 6 bases, with 16 bases between the two germline ends. The CDR3 nucleotides read TGTGCCAGCAGTCAATTTGGAGCGATAGATGGCTACACCTTC. Its translation is CASSQFGAIDGYTF.

The chain is built from TRBV19 and TRBJ1-5, with TRBD1 matching over 8 bases. CDR1 LNHDA and CDR2 SQIVND come from the germline V gene (reference sequence). The CDR3 contains 14 residues. V was pared by 5 bases and J by 10 bases, with 10 bases of the junction left unmatched. CDR3 nucleotide sequence: TGTGCCAGTAGTGTAACAGGGGGGAGGGATCCCCAGCATTTT. It is translated as CASSVTGGRDPQHF.

J is TRBJ2-7 and V is TRBV11-3, with unresolved D. CDR1 and CDR2 from the germline V gene are SGHNT and YENEEA. The V end lost 0 bases, the J end lost 7 bases, and 13 bases lay between the germline ends. The CDR3 is 14 amino acids. The CDR3 region is CASSLESSVGEQYF. DNA of the CDR3: TGTGCCAGCAGCTTAGAGTCGAGTGTCGGGGAGCAGTACTTC.

The CDR3 bases are TGTGCCTGGAGTGGGAGTCAGGGGGACTATGGCTACACCTTC. This codes for CAWSGSQGDYGYTF. V and J are TRBV30 and TRBJ1-2; 7 positions agree with TRBD1. Looked up from germline, CDR1 is GTSNPN and CDR2 is SVGIG (reference sequence). The CDR3 sequence is 14 residues long. V shed 1 base and J 3 bases; nucleotides not matched to a gene: 5.

The chain is built from TRBV30 and TRBJ1-1; 11 nucleotides line up with TRBD1. Trimming at V came to 2 bases and at J to 6 bases, leaving 8 bases not matched to a gene. Germline-derived CDR1 and CDR2 are GTSNPN and SVGIG (reference sequence). This CDR3 contains 15 residues. This CDR3 reads CAWSTLGQGAAEAFF. Here the CDR3 DNA reads TGTGCCTGGAGTACTCTCGGACAGGGGGCGGCTGAAGCTTTCTTT. Together with reference TRBV30 and TRBJ1-1, the CDR3 gives the full variable domain: SQTIHQWPATLVQPVGSPLSLECTVEGTSNPNLYWYRQAAGRGLQLLFYSVGIGQISSEVPQNLSASRPQDRQFILSSKKLLLSDSGFYLCAWSTLGQGAAEAFFGQGTRLTVV.

The chain employs TRBV19 and TRBJ2-7; 7 nucleotides align to TRBD1. The V gene's germline CDR1 is LNHDA and CDR2 SQIVND (reference sequence). V trimming: 3 bases; J trimming: 0 bases; junction bases outside the gene matches: 5. This CDR3 region has 15 residues. The CDR3 sequence: CASSIGQDRSYEQYF. The CDR3 DNA is TGTGCCAGTAGTATTGGACAGGACCGCTCCTACGAGCAGTACTTC.

J is TRBJ1-5 and V is TRBV19; D is possibly TRBD1 (6 bases). Trimming cost V 3 bases and J 3 bases, with 12 bases left between them. Looked up from germline, CDR1 is LNHDA and CDR2 is SQIVND (reference sequence). The CDR3 extends over 15 amino acids. This CDR3 reads CASSILDSYNQPQHF. For the CDR3, the DNA is TGTGCCAGTAGTATCTTGGACAGTTACAATCAGCCCCAGCATTTT.

V gene TRBV10-3 combines with J gene TRBJ2-2, with 9 nucleotides matching TRBD2. V gave up 11 bases and J gave up 3 bases; unmatched junction bases: 1. There are 12 residues in the CDR3. Germline loops: CDR1 ENHRY, CDR2 SYGVKD. The chain's CDR3 is CAGGGDTGELFF. CDR3 coding DNA: TGTGCCGGCGGGGGGGACACCGGGGAGCTGTTTTTT.

This clone occurred once. The chain recombines TRBV21-1 with TRBJ1-5. TRBV21-1 is termed a pseudogene. The CDR3 totals 15 residues. In nucleotides, the CDR3 is TGTGCCAGCAGCAAAGCCCCGGGGGACGGTCAGCCCCAGCATTTT. Residues: CASSKAPGDGQPQHF.